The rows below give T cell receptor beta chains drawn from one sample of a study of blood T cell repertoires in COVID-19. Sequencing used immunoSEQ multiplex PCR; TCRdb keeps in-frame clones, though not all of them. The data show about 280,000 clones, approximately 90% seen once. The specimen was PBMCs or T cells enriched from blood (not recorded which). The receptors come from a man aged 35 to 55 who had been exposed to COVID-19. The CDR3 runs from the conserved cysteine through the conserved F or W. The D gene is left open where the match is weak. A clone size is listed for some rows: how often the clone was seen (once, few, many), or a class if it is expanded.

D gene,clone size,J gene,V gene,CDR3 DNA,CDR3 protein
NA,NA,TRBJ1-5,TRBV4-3,TGCGCCAGCAGCCAACCTCACAGGGTCTTTGGCAATCAGCCCCAGCATTTT,CASSQPHRVFGNQPQHF
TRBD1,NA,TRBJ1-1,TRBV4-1,TGCGCCAGCAGCCAAGCAGGGGGACCTTTCTTT,CASSQAGGPFF
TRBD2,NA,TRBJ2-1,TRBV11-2,TGTGCCAGCAGTACTAGCGGGAGTGTCAATGAGCAGTTCTTC,CASSTSGSVNEQFF
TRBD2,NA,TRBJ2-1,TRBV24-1,TGTGCCACCAGTGATCCGGGGGTGGGGGCAAGGACTAGCGGGAGCAGAGGAGAGCAGTTCTTC,CATSDPGVGARTSGSRGEQFF
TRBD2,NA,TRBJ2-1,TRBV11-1,TGTGCCAGCAGCTTAGGTCTTCGCCTAGCGGGTCATGAGCAGTTCTTC,CASSLGLRLAGHEQFF
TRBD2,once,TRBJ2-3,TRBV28,TGTGCCAGCAGTTTAGGGGGAGGGACTGAAGATACGCAGTATTTT,CASSLGGGTEDTQYF
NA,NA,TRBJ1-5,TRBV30,TGTGCCTGGAGTGTACCCGGGGGCAATCAGCCCCAGCATTTT,CAWSVPGGNQPQHF
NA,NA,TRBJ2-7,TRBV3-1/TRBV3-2,TGTGCCAGCAGCCAAGGGTTGAGAGAGCAGTACTTC,CASSQGLREQYF
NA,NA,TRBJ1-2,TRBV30,TGTGCCTGGAGTGTAGGGCCAGGGTTCGGTGGCTACACCTTC,CAWSVGPGFGGYTF
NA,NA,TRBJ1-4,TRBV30,TGTGCCTGGACCCCCAGACAGGTTTCACCCCTGTTTTTT,CAWTPRQVSPLFF
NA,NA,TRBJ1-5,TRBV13,TGTGCCAGCAGCTTAGGCGTACGGGGTCAGCCCCAGCATTTT,CASSLGVRGQPQHF
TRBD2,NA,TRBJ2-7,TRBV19,TGTGCCAGTAGTATAGCGGGGACTAGCGGGAGTCAAAACGAGCAGTACTTC,CASSIAGTSGSQNEQYF
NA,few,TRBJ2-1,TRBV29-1,TGCAGCGTTGCCCAATTCACTAGTAAAGGAGAGCAGTTCTTC,CSVAQFTSKGEQFF
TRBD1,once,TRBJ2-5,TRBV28,TGTGCCAGCAGCCCCCCCCCAAGGGCAGGGGGCGGAGAGACCCAGTACTTC,CASSPPPRAGGGETQYF
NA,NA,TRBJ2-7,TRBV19,TGTGCCAGTAGTATTAGGGGATTCTACGAGCAGTACTTC,CASSIRGFYEQYF
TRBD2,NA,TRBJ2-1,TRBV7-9,TGTGCCAGCAGCTCCTTACTAGCGGGAGTCCACAATGAGCAGTTCTTC,CASSSLLAGVHNEQFF
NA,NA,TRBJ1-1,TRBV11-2,TGTGCCAGCAGCTTACGAAGGGACTCCCTTGAAGCTTTCTTT,CASSLRRDSLEAFF
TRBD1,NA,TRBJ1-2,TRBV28,TGTGCCAGCACTGCGACAGGGGGGAACTATGGCTACACCTTC,CASTATGGNYGYTF
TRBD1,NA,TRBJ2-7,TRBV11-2,TGTGCCAGCAGCTTTGGACAGGGTCACTACGAGCAGTACTTC,CASSFGQGHYEQYF
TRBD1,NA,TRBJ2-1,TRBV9,TGTGCCAGCAGCGCGGCCGGGACAGGGTACAATGAGCAGTTCTTC,CASSAAGTGYNEQFF
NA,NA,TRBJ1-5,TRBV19,TGTGCCAGTAGTATTGACAGATGGCAGCCCCAGCATTTT,CASSIDRWQPQHF
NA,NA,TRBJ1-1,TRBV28,TGTGCCAGTACCGACATGATGAACACTGAAGCTTTCTTT,CASTDMMNTEAFF
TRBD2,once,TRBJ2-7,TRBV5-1,TGCGCCAGCAGCGCGGACGGACTAGCGGTTAACGAGCAGTACTTC,CASSADGLAVNEQYF
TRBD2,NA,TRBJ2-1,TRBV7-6,TGTGCCAGCAGCTTATACTCTAGCGGGAGTTACAATGAGCAGTTCTTC,CASSLYSSGSYNEQFF
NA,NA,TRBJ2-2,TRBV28,TGTGCCAGCGAATTGGGGGGTGGCACCGGGGAGCTGTTTTTT,CASELGGGTGELFF
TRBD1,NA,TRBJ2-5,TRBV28,TGTGCCAGCAGCCCGACAGGGAACATGGAGACCCAGTACTTC,CASSPTGNMETQYF
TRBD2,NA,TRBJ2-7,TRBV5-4,TGTGCCAGCAGCTTTGAAGTAGCGGGAGGGAGCGAGCAGTACTTC,CASSFEVAGGSEQYF
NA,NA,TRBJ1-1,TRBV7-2,TGTGCCAGCAGCTGGACAGTAAGCATGAACACTGAAGCTTTCTTT,CASSWTVSMNTEAFF
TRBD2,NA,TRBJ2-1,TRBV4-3,TGCGCCAGCAGCCAAGACGCTAGCGGGAGTGAGCAGTTCTTC,CASSQDASGSEQFF
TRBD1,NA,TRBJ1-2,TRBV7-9,TGTGCCAGCAGCGGGGATGGGACAGGGGGAGGTGGCTACACCTTC,CASSGDGTGGGGYTF
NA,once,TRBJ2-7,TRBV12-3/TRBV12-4,TGTGCCAGCAGTTCTAGCACGGTGGCCGAGCAGTACTTC,CASSSSTVAEQYF
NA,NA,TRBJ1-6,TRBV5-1,TGCGCCAGCAGCCCCACTACGGGGGAACCCCTCCACTTT,CASSPTTGEPLHF
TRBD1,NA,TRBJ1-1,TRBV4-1,TGCGCCAGCAGCCAAGGATTCTTCCGGGACAGGGGGCGACACACTGAAGCTTTCTTT,CASSQGFFRDRGRHTEAFF
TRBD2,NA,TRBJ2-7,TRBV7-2,TGTGCCAGCAGCTATAGCGGGACTAACTACGAGCAGTACTTC,CASSYSGTNYEQYF
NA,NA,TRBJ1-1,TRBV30,TGTGCCTGGAGTGTACCAGGGTTTGAAGCTTTCTTT,CAWSVPGFEAFF
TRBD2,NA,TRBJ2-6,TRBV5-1,TGCGCCAGCAGCTCCCCCGGGACTAGCGGGAGCTCTGGGGCCAACGTCCTGACTTTC,CASSSPGTSGSSGANVLTF
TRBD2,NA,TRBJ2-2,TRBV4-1,TGCGCCAGCAGTTGGACTAGCGGGAGCACCGGGGAGCTGTTTTTT,CASSWTSGSTGELFF
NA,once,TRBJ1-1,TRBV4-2,TGTGCCAGCAGCCAACCTGGACAGTGGCAAGCTTTCTTT,CASSQPGQWQAFF
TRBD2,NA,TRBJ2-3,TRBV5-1,TGCGCCAGCAGCTTAGGGCTAGCGGGAACGGCAGGGGATACGCAGTATTTT,CASSLGLAGTAGDTQYF
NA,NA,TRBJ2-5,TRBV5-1,TGCGCCAGCAAGGAGGGAAACCAAGAGACCCAGTACTTC,CASKEGNQETQYF
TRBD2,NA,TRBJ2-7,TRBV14,TGTGCCAGCAGCCAGGGGGGGACTAGTCTGTACGAGCAGTACTTC,CASSQGGTSLYEQYF
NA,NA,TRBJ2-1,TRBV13,TGTGCCAGCAGTGATAGGACGGAGGCCTACAATGAGCAGTTCTTC,CASSDRTEAYNEQFF
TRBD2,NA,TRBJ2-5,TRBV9,TGTGCCAGCAGCGCAAGCGGGGAAGGGCAAGAGACCCAGTACTTC,CASSASGEGQETQYF
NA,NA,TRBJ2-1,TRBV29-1,TGCAGCGTTGTCGCATCGGCAGGGGTCTCCTACAATGAGCAGTTCTTC,CSVVASAGVSYNEQFF
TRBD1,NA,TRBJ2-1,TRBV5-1,TGCGCCAGCAGCTTGGAATCGGGACAGGGATTCTACAATGAGCAGTTCTTC,CASSLESGQGFYNEQFF
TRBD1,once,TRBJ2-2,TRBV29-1,TGCAGCGTTGAATTTACCGGGACAGGACGAACCGGGGAGCTGTTTTTT,CSVEFTGTGRTGELFF
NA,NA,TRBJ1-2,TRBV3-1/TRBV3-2,TGTGCCAGCAGCCCAACAGGCAGGTTTTACTATGGCTACACCTTC,CASSPTGRFYYGYTF
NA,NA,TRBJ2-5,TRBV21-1,TGTGCCAGCAGCCGGACAAACCAAGAGACCCAGTACTTC,CASSRTNQETQYF
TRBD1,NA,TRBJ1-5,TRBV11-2,TGTGCCAGCAGCTTAGGAGGACAGGGGCCTCTTAATCAGCCCCAGCATTTT,CASSLGGQGPLNQPQHF
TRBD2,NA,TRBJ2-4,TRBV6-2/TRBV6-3,TGTGCCAGCAGTTATTACGGGACTAGCGACCACTATTACTACTTC,CASSYYGTSDHYYYF
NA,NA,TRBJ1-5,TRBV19,TGTGCCAGTAGCACGACAGGATCGGGCAATCAGCCCCAGCATTTT,CASSTTGSGNQPQHF
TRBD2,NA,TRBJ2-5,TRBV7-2,TGTGCCAGCAGCTCGTGGACTAGCGGGAGAGAGGGGACCCAGTACTTC,CASSSWTSGREGTQYF
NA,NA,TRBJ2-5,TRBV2,TGTGCCAGCATTGGGGGGAGGCTCCAAGAGACCCAGTACTTC,CASIGGRLQETQYF
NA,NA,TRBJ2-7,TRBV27,TGTGCCAGCAGTCCAAAGACAGGACTCTACTACGAGCAGTACTTC,CASSPKTGLYYEQYF
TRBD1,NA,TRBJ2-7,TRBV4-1,TGCGCCAGCAGCCAAGGAACCGGGACAGGGTCCTACGAGCAGTACTTC,CASSQGTGTGSYEQYF
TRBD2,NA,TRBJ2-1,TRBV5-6,TGTGCCAGCAGCATGGTAGCGGGAGGGCCGAAGAATGAGCAGTTCTTC,CASSMVAGGPKNEQFF
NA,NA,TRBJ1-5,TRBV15,TGTGCCACCAGCAGAGATTCAGGCAATCAGCCCCAGCATTTT,CATSRDSGNQPQHF
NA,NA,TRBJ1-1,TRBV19,TGTGCCAGTAGTATAGGTTTGGTGGTGGCAGGGAAGACTGAAGCTTTCTTT,CASSIGLVVAGKTEAFF
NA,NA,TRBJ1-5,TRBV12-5,TGTGCTAGTCACAGGGACCTAGGTAGCCATCAGCCCCAGCATTTT,CASHRDLGSHQPQHF